This record looks at one T cell receptor (beta chain) sequence and its context. The antigen remains undetermined. The protocol was immunoSEQ multiplex PCR, while the TCRdb copy is restricted to in-frame clones and leaves out a portion. The repertoire has about 75,000 clones, about 91% of them found once; the top ten carry over 8%. This CDR3 has 16 amino acids. V lost 2 bases, J lost 4 bases, and 3 bases stayed unmatched. Germline CDR1 reads SEHNR; CDR2 reads FQNEAQ (reference sequence). This sample was taken from a study of T cell responses to AZD1222 COVID-19 vaccine. Regarding the study as a whole: CD4 TCRs covered the whole spike, strongest at regions 160-218 and 743-854. Variant regions that are unmutated are reportedly the target of nearly half of spike-specific TCRs. Donors skewed white British and female; clonal diversity was possibly underestimated. At baseline, seropositivity was found in only a handful of AZD1222 recipients.

This chain links TRBV7-9 with TRBJ2-2, with 11 nucleotides matching TRBD1. The sample here was peripheral blood, taken 28 days after the second dose of the MenACWY control vaccine. This clonotype originated in an adult who received the MenACWY meningococcal vaccine as a control. CDR3: CASSLPGQGGTGELFF. CDR3 in DNA: TGTGCCAGCAGCTTACCGGGACAGGGGGGCACCGGGGAGCTGTTTTTT.